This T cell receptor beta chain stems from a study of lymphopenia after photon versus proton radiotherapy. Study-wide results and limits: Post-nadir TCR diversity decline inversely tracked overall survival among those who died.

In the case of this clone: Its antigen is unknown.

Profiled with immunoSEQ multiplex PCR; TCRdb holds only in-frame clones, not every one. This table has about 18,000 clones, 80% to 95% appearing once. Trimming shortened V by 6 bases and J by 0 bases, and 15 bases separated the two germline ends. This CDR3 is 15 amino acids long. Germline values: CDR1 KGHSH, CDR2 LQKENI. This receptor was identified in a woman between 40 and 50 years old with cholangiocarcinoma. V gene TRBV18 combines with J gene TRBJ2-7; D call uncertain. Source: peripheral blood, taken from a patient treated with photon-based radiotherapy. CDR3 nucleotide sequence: TGTGCCAGCTCCCAGAAACCCGACCTCTCCTACGAGCAGTACTTC. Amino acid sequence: CASSQKPDLSYEQYF. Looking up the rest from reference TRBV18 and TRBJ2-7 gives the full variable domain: NAGVMQNPRHLVRRRGQEARLRCSPMKGHSHVYWYRQLPEEGLKFMVYLQKENIIDESGMPKERFSAEFPKEGPSILRIQQVVRGDSAAYFCASSQKPDLSYEQYFGPGTRLTVT.